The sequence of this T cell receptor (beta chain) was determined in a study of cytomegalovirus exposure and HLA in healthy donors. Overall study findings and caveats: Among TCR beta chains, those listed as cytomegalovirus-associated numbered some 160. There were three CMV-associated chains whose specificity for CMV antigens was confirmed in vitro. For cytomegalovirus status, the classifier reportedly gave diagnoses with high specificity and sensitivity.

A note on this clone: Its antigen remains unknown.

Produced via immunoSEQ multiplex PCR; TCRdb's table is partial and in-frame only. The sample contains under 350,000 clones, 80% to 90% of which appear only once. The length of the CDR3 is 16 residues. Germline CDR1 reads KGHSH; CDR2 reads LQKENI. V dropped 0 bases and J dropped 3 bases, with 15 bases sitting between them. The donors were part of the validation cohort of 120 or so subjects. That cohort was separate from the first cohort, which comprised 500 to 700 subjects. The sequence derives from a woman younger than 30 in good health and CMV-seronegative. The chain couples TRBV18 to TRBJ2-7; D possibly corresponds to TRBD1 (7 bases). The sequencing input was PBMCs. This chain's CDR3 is CASSPPAGQLIYEQYF. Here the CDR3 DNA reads TGTGCCAGCTCACCACCGGCGGGACAGCTAATCTACGAGCAGTACTTC.